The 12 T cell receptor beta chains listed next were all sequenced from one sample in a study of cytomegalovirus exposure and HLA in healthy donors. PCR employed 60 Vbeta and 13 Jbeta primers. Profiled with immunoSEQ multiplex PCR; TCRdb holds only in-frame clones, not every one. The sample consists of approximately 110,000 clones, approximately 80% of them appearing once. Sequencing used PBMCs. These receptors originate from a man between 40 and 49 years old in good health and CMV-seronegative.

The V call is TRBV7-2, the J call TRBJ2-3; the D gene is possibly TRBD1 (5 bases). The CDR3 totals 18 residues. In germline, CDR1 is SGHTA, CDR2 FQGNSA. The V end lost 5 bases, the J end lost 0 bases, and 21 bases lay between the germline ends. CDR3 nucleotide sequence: TGTGCCAGCAGCCCGTGGGGCACTACTCAAGCTAGCACAGATACGCAGTATTTT. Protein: CASSPWGTTQASTDTQYF.

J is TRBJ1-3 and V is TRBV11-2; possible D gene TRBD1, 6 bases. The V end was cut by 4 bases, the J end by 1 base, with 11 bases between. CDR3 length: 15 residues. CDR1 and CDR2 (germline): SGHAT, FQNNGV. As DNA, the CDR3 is TGTGCCAGCAGCTGGCGGGGGGCATCTGGAAACACCATATATTTT. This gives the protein CASSWRGASGNTIYF.

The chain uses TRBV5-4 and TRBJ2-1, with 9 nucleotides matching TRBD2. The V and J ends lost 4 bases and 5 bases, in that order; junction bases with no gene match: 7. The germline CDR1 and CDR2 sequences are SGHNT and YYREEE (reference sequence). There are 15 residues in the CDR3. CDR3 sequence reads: CASSPRLAVNNEQFF. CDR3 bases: TGTGCCAGCAGCCCCCGACTAGCGGTAAACAATGAGCAGTTCTTC. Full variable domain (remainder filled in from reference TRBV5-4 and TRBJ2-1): ETGVTQSPTHLIKTRGQQVTLRCSSQSGHNTVSWYQQALGQGPQFIFQYYREEENGRGNFPPRFSGLQFPNYSSELNVNALELDDSALYLCASSPRLAVNNEQFFGPGTRLTVL.

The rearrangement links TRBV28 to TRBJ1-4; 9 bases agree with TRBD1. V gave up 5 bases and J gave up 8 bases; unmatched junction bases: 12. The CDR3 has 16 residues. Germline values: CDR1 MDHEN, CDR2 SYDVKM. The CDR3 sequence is CASSRPRQGEKEKLFF. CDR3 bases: TGTGCCAGCAGTCGCCCACGACAGGGGGAAAAAGAAAAACTGTTTTTT.

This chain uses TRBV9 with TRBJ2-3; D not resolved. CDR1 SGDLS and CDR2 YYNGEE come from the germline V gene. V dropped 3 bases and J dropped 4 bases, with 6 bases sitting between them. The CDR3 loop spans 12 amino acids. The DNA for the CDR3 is TGTGCCAGCAGCGCCGGGTCAGATACGCAGTATTTT. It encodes CASSAGSDTQYF.

CDR3 sequence reads: CASTPLEAGPQHF. CDR3 DNA sequence: TGTGCCAGCACCCCTCTCGAGGCGGGGCCCCAGCATTTT. The chain employs TRBV28 and TRBJ1-5, with unresolved D. V gave up 7 bases and J gave up 9 bases, with 16 bases separating them. The CDR3 has 13 amino acids. The germline gives CDR1 MDHEN, CDR2 SYDVKM.

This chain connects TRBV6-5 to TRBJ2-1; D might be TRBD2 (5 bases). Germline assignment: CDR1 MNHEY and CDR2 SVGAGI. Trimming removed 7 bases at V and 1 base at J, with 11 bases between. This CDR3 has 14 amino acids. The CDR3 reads CASTETGSYNEQFF. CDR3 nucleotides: TGTGCCAGCACTGAAACGGGGTCCTACAATGAGCAGTTCTTC.

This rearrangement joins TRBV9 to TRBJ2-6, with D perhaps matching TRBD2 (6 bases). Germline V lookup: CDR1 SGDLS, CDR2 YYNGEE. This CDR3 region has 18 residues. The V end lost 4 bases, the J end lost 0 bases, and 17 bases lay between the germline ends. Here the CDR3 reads CASSISSGLNSGANVLTF. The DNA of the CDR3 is TGTGCCAGCAGCATTTCTTCGGGACTGAACTCTGGGGCCAACGTCCTGACTTTC.

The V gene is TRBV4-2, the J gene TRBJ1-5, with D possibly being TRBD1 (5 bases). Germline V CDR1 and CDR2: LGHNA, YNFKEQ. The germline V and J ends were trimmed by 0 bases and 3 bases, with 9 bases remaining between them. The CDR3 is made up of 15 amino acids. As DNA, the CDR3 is TGTGCCAGCAGCCAAGAATCAGGGTCCAATCAGCCCCAGCATTTT. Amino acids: CASSQESGSNQPQHF.

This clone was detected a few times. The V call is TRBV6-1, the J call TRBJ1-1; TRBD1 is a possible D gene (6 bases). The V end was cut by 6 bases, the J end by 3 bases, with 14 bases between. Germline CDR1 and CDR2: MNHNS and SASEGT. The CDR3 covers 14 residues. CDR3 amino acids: CASRHKTGYTEAFF. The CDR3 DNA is TGTGCCAGCAGGCACAAAACAGGGTACACTGAAGCTTTCTTT.

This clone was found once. The CDR3 nucleotides are TGTGCCAGCATCGGAGGGGCCGAACCCTCTGGGGCCAACGTCCTGACTTTC. This gives the protein CASIGGAEPSGANVLTF. The chain has TRBV28 and TRBJ2-6, with a possible D match to TRBD2 (6 bases). This CDR3 has 17 amino acids. CDR1 is MDHEN and CDR2 is SYDVKM in the germline V gene. V dropped 7 bases and J dropped 0 bases, with 16 bases sitting between them.

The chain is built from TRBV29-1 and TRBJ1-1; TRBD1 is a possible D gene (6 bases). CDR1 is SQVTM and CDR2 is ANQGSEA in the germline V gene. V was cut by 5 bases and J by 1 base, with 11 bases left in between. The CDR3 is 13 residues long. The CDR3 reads CSVIGQPNTEAFF. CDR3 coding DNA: TGCAGCGTTATTGGACAGCCGAACACTGAAGCTTTCTTT.